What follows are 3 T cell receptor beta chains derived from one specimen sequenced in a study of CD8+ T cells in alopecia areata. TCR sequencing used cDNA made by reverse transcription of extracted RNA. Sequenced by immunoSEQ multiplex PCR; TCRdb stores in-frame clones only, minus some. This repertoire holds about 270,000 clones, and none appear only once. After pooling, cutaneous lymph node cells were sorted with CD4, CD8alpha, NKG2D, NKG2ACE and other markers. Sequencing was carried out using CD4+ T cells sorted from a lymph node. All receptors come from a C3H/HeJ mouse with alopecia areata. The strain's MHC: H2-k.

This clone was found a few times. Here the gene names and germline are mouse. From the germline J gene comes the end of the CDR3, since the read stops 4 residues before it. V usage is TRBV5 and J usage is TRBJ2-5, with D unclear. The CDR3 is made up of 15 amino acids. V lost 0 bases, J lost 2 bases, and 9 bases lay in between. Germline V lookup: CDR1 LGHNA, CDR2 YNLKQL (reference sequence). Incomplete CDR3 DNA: TGTGCCAGCAGCCAAGATATACCAGCCCAAGAC. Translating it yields CASSQDIPAQD. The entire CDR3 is CASSQDIPAQDTQYF.

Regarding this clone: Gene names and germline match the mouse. Incomplete CDR3 DNA: TGTGCCAGCAGTACCAAGACAGGGTACACCGGG. Translation gives CASSTKTGYTG. The complete CDR3 protein is CASSTKTGYTGQLYF. The V and J genes are TRBV19 and TRBJ2-2, with TRBD1 matching 7 bases. The read finishes 4 residues shy of the CDR3 end, and the germline J gene is used to complete it. Germline CDR1 is FNHDT and CDR2 is SITEND (reference sequence). J gave up 3 bases and V 3 bases, and 5 bases lay outside the gene matches. The CDR3 length is 15 residues. Filled out from reference TRBV19 and TRBJ2-2, the complete variable domain reads GGIITQTPKFLIGQEGQKLTLKCQQNFNHDTMYWYRQDSGKGLRLIYYSITENDLQKGDLSEGYDASREKKSSFSLTVTSAQKNEMAVFLCASSTKTGYTGQLYFGEGSKLTVL.

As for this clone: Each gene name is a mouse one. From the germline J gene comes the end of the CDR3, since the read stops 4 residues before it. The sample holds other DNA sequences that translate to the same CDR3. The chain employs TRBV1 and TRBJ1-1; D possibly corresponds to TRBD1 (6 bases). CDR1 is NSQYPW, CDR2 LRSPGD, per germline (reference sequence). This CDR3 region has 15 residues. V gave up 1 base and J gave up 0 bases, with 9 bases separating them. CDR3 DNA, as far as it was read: TGCACCTGCAGTGCAGGCGGGACAACAAACACA. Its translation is CTCSAGGTTNT. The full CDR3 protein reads CTCSAGGTTNTEVFF.